This entry features one T cell receptor (beta chain) sequence. The antigen remains unidentified. The sample belongs to a study of T cell responses to AZD1222 COVID-19 vaccine. Study results and caveats: Clonal diversity was possibly underestimated; the donors were predominantly white British and more often female. At study baseline, merely about 6 AZD1222 recipients were seropositive.

The CDR3 has 15 amino acids. Trimming removed 6 bases from V and 5 bases from J; junction bases left unmatched: 8. The germline V gene has CDR1 MNHEY and CDR2 SVGAGI. Profiling relied on immunoSEQ multiplex PCR, and the TCRdb table lists in-frame clones only, not all of them. The sample contains 150,000 to 200,000 clones, approximately 94% of which appear only once. V and J are TRBV6-5 and TRBJ2-7; 12 bases align to TRBD2. This TCR derives from an adult in good health. Source: peripheral blood, taken on day 0 of AZD1222 vaccination. The CDR3 nucleotides read TGTGCCAGCAGCCCGACTAGCGGGAGTTCCCACGAGCAGTACTTC. This codes for CASSPTSGSSHEQYF.